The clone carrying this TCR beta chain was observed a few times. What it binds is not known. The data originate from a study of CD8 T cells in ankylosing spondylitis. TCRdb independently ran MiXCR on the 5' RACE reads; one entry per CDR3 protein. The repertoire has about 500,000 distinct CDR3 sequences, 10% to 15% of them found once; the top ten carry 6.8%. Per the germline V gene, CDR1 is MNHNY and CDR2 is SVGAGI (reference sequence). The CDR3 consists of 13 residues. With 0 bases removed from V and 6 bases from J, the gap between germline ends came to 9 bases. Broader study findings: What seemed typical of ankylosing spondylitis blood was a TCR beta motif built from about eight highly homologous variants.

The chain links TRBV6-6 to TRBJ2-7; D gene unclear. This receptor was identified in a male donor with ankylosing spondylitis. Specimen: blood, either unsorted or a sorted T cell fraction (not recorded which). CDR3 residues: CASSYSPPTEQYF. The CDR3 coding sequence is TGTGCCAGCAGTTACTCACCACCTACCGAGCAGTACTTC.